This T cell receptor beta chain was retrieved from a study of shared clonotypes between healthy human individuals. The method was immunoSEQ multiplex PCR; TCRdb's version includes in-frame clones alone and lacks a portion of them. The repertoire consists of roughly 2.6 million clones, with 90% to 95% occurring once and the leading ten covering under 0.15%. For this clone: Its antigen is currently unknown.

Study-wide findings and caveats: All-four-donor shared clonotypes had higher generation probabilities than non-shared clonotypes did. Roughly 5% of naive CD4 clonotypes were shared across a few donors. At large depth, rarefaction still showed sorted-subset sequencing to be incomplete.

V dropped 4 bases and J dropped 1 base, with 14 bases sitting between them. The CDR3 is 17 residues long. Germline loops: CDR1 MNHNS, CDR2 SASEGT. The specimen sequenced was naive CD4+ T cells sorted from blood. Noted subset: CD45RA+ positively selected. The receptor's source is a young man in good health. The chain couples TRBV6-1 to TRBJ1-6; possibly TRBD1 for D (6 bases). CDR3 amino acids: CASSAILQGSYNSPLHF. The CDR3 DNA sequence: TGTGCCAGCAGTGCGATATTACAGGGATCCTATAATTCACCCCTCCACTTT.